The sequence of this TCR beta chain was determined in a study of T cell responses to AZD1222 COVID-19 vaccine. Broader study findings: Repertoires were obtained only post-peak T cell response.

Clones were read by immunoSEQ multiplex PCR, and TCRdb kept only the in-frame ones, dropping some. In the table there are approximately 140,000 clones, 90% to 95% of which are singletons. Worth noting for this clone: Its specificity is not known.

Germline V gene sequence: CDR1 LGHDT, CDR2 YNNKEL (reference sequence). The CDR3 covers 13 residues. Trimming cost V 4 bases and J 7 bases; bases outside gene matches: 2. Source: peripheral blood, taken on day 0 of AZD1222 vaccination. The genes are TRBV3-1 (or the pseudogene TRBV3-2) and TRBJ2-1; 9 bases match TRBD2. The origin of this receptor is an adult in good health. The DNA for the CDR3 is TGTGCCAGCAGCCTCCTAGCGGGGAATGAGCAGTTCTTC. Protein product: CASSLLAGNEQFF.